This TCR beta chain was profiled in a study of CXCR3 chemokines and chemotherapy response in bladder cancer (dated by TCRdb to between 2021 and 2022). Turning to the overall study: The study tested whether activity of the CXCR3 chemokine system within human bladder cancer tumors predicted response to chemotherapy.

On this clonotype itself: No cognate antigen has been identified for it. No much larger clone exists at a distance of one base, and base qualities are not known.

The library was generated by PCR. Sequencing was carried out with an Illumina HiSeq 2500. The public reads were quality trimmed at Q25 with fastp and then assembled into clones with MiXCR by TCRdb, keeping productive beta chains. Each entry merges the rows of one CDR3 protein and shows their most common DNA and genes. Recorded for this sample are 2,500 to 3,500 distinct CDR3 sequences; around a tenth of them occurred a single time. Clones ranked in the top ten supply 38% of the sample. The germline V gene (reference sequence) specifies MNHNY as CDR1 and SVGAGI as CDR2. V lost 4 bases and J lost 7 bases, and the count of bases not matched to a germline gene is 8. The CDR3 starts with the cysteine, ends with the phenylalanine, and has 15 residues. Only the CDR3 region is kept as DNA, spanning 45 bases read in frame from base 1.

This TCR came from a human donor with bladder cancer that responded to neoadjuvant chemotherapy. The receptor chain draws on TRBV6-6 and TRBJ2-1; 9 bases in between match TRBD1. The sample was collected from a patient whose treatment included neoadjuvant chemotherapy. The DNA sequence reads TGTGCCAGCAGTTCCCGGACAGGGGTAAAGAATGAGCAGTTCTTC. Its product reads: CASSSRTGVKNEQFF.